What follows are 6 T cell receptor beta chains derived from one specimen sequenced in a study of CD8 T cells in ankylosing spondylitis. TCRdb independently ran MiXCR on the 5' RACE reads; one entry per CDR3 protein. The profile shows 700,000 or so distinct CDR3 sequences, roughly 19% of them singletons. The antigens for these receptors are not known. Study-level results: A TCR beta motif of 7 or 8 highly homologous variants appeared characteristic of ankylosing spondylitis blood.

The sequenced sample was blood, either unsorted or a sorted T cell fraction (not recorded which). These receptors originate from a male donor with ankylosing spondylitis.

This clonotype was detected only a few times. The V call is TRBV5-1, the J call TRBJ2-1, with 7 positions matching TRBD2. The CDR3 contains 15 residues. Looked up from germline, CDR1 is SGHRS and CDR2 is YFSETQ. V was pared by 7 bases and J by 8 bases, with 15 bases of the junction left unmatched. The CDR3 DNA is TGCGCCAGCCGGGATTGGGGGGGAGCCCTGGATGAGCAGTTCTTC. Translating it yields CASRDWGGALDEQFF.

The CDR3 nucleotides read TGTGCCAGCAGCCCGGACAGGTTGATGGGAGGCGAGACCCAGTACTTC. Residues: CASSPDRLMGGETQYF. This chain uses TRBV6-7 with TRBJ2-5, with D tentatively TRBD1 (7 bases). TRBV6-7 is designated an ORF whose function remains uncertain. This CDR3 spans 16 amino acids. Deletions cut 6 bases from V and 5 bases from J, with 22 bases between.

The gene calls are TRBV7-2 and TRBJ2-1, with 8 bases fitting TRBD2. CDR1 is SGHTA and CDR2 is FQGNSA in the germline V gene. V dropped 4 bases and J dropped 8; count of bases not matched to a gene: 10. The CDR3 contains 15 residues. CDR3 bases: TGTGCCAGCAGCTATCTGGGTAGCGGGGTCTATGAGCAGTTCTTC. This codes for CASSYLGSGVYEQFF.

This rearrangement joins TRBV2 to TRBJ2-5; D might be TRBD1 (5 bases). CDR1 SNHLY and CDR2 FYNNEI come from the germline V gene. V lost 2 bases and J 2 bases, leaving 9 bases between the germline ends. The CDR3 contains 14 residues. CDR3 protein: CASSEMGQQETQYF. The DNA for the CDR3 is TGTGCCAGCAGTGAAATGGGGCAACAAGAGACCCAGTACTTC.

This clonotype was detected a few times. This sequence joins TRBV4-2 and TRBJ2-2, with 7 bases fitting TRBD2. With 3 bases clipped from V and 4 bases from J, the junction kept 2 bases outside the gene matches. Germline CDR1 and CDR2: LGHNA and YNFKEQ. The CDR3 consists of 14 residues. This CDR3 is CASSQLAGTGELFF. The CDR3 DNA reads TGTGCCAGCAGCCAGTTAGCGGGCACCGGGGAGCTGTTTTTT.

In its sample, this clonotype was seen a few times. J is TRBJ1-2 and V is TRBV5-1; a possible D gene is TRBD1 (6 bases). Germline lookup yields CDR1 SGHRS and CDR2 YFSETQ. Trimming removed 0 bases at V and 6 bases at J, with 12 bases between. This CDR3 spans 14 amino acids. The chain's CDR3 is CASSLVTGNDGYTF. For the CDR3, the DNA is TGCGCCAGCAGCTTGGTCACAGGGAATGATGGCTACACCTTC.